The 10 T cell receptor beta chains listed next were all sequenced from one sample in a study of T cells after yellow fever vaccination. MiXCR, applied by TCRdb to the 5' RACE reads, yields one record per CDR3 protein. The sample yields about 340,000 distinct CDR3 sequences, around 12% seen once. The source material was CD4+ T cells sorted from PBMCs, sampled 15 days after the yellow fever booster vaccination. Source of these receptors: a man between 18 and 29 years old who received the YFV17D yellow fever vaccine.

The chain carries TRBV10-3 and TRBJ2-2; D is possibly TRBD1 (6 bases). The ends were cut back, 10 bases at V and 7 bases at J, with 22 bases in the middle. Germline V gives CDR1 ENHRY, CDR2 SYGVKD. The CDR3 covers 15 residues. CDR3 coding DNA: TGTGCCACCGGACAAGGGGGAAAGAGAATCGGGGAGCTGTTTTTT. Amino acids: CATGQGGKRIGELFF.

This clonotype was seen a few times. The chain has TRBV4-1 and TRBJ1-3; the D gene is possibly TRBD1 (5 bases). This CDR3 comprises 16 residues. V was trimmed by 1 base and J by 3 bases, leaving 13 bases between them. Germline V gene data show CDR1 as MGHRA and CDR2 as YSYEKL. The CDR3 region is CASSQGWGGDGNTIYF. The CDR3 DNA reads TGCGCCAGCAGCCAAGGTTGGGGGGGGGATGGAAACACCATATATTTT.

This clonotype was found a few times. V is TRBV4-2 and J is TRBJ1-3; 8 bases are shared with TRBD1. CDR3 size: 16 residues. V gave up 1 base and J gave up 0 bases; unmatched junction bases: 2. The V gene's germline CDR1 is LGHNA and CDR2 YNFKEQ. DNA for the CDR3: TGTGCCAGCAGCCAAGGACAGGGGAGCTCTGGAAACACCATATATTTT. Protein sequence: CASSQGQGSSGNTIYF.

The V call is TRBV6-4, the J call TRBJ2-3; D not certain. V lost 4 bases to trimming and J lost 3 bases, with 11 bases between them. This CDR3 has 14 amino acids. Per the germline V gene, CDR1 is MRHNA and CDR2 is SNTAGT. CDR3: CASSASSETDTQYF. The CDR3 DNA follows: TGTGCCAGCAGTGCCTCTTCGGAGACAGATACGCAGTATTTT.

CDR3 in DNA: TGTGCCAGCAGCCAAGGGAGGCTAGAAGAGTTCTTC. Protein: CASSQGRLEEFF. The V and J genes are TRBV3-1 and TRBJ2-1; TRBD2 is a possible D gene (5 bases). Germline V CDR1 and CDR2: LGHDT, YNNKEL (reference sequence). This CDR3 comprises 12 residues. V lost 1 base, J lost 14 bases, and 12 bases lay in between.

This clonotype was counted a few times. The V and J genes are TRBV7-2 and TRBJ2-1, with 10 nucleotides matching TRBD2. V lost 5 bases and J lost 9; bases outside the gene matches: 16. CDR3 length equals 17 residues. CDR1 is SGHTA and CDR2 is FQGNSA in the germline V gene. CDR3 residues: CASSPPGGAGGQGEQFF. The CDR3 region has the DNA TGTGCCAGCAGCCCCCCGGGGGGAGCGGGGGGGCAGGGTGAGCAGTTCTTC. Full variable domain (outside the CDR3, taken from reference TRBV7-2 and TRBJ2-1): GAGVSQSPSNKVTEKGKDVELRCDPISGHTALYWYRQSLGQGLEFLIYFQGNSAPDKSGLPSDRFSAERTGGSVSTLTIQRTQQEDSAVYLCASSPPGGAGGQGEQFFGPGTRLTVL.

The rearrangement uses TRBV11-2 and TRBJ1-3; D perhaps matches TRBD1 (5 bases). Germline V gene lookup returns CDR1 SGHAT and CDR2 FQNNGV. The V gene lost 5 bases and the J gene lost 4 bases, with 27 bases spanning the gap. There are 19 residues in the CDR3. The CDR3 DNA reads TGTGCCAGCAGCGCGAGAGGTGGTCGTAGGGACTCTTTGGGAAACACCATATATTTT. Protein sequence: CASSARGGRRDSLGNTIYF.

This clonotype was picked up a small number of times. The chain has TRBV10-3 and TRBJ2-1, with TRBD2 matching 9 bases. The CDR3 is 13 residues long. CDR1 is ENHRY and CDR2 is SYGVKD in the germline V gene. V lost 11 bases and J lost 4; bases outside the gene matches: 6. In nucleotides, the CDR3 is TGTGCCCGCGGGGGGGCGGCTTACAATGAGCAGTTCTTC. It encodes CARGGAAYNEQFF.

In this sample, this clonotype turned up a few times. The chain uses TRBV2 and TRBJ1-6; TRBD1 matches 9 bases. V was clipped by 2 bases and J by 9 bases; unmatched bases: 11. The germline CDR1 and CDR2 sequences are SNHLY and FYNNEI. The CDR3 totals 17 residues. CDR3 nucleotides: TGTGCCAGCAGTGAATTTGGGTCCGGGACAGGGCCTTCACCCCTCCACTTT. Its protein is CASSEFGSGTGPSPLHF.

The chain uses TRBV12-5 and TRBJ1-2; tentative D call: TRBD1 (6 bases). Trimming took off 4 bases at V and 3 bases at J, with 12 bases between the two ends. The germline V gene encodes CDR1 LGHNT and CDR2 FRNRAP. The CDR3 consists of 14 residues. The CDR3 nucleotides read TGTGCTAGTGGTTCTGGGGGGCAGGACTATGGCTACACCTTC. Translated: CASGSGGQDYGYTF.